A selection of T cell receptor beta chains follows, all from one sample in a study of T cells expressing NK-cell markers. TCRdb derives one entry per CDR3 protein from the 5' RACE reads, leaving out DNA. Its clone listing holds roughly 160,000 distinct CDR3 sequences. Sequenced: blood T cells: a sorted CD56 or NKG2C T cell subset, CD4+ or CD8+ T cells, or bulk PBMC T cells (not recorded which). The origin of the receptors is a man aged 18 to 69 in good health. Each CDR3 is given with its conserved first and last residue. Each record gives: V gene, J gene, CDR3 protein.

v_call: TRBV7-2
j_call: TRBJ2-7
cdr3_aa: CASSYGTSGVDYEQYF

v_call: TRBV3-1
j_call: TRBJ1-4
cdr3_aa: CASSQGRLTTNEKLFF

v_call: TRBV2
j_call: TRBJ1-1
cdr3_aa: CASRAQTGGDTEAFF

v_call: TRBV29-1
j_call: TRBJ1-2
cdr3_aa: CSVLVPSGQGFDYGYTF

v_call: TRBV7-9
j_call: TRBJ2-1
cdr3_aa: CASSLWITSGGIYEQFF

v_call: TRBV11-2
j_call: TRBJ2-3
cdr3_aa: CASSQDHTSGGEPDTQYF

v_call: TRBV4-1
j_call: TRBJ2-7
cdr3_aa: CASSPVRVDEQYF

v_call: TRBV10-3
j_call: TRBJ2-7
cdr3_aa: CAISVGTVSYEQYF

v_call: TRBV5-1
j_call: TRBJ2-1
cdr3_aa: CASSPYIGGGADEQFF

v_call: TRBV20-1
j_call: TRBJ2-1
cdr3_aa: CSARDRRGASLYNEQFF

v_call: TRBV6-1
j_call: TRBJ1-5
cdr3_aa: CASRLLTGSNQPQHF

v_call: TRBV20-1
j_call: TRBJ1-6
cdr3_aa: CSARAVEEGRSPLHF

v_call: TRBV10-3
j_call: TRBJ2-3
cdr3_aa: CAISDLLAGDSTDTQYF

v_call: TRBV6-1
j_call: TRBJ2-5
cdr3_aa: CASSPQGVQETQYF

v_call: TRBV2
j_call: TRBJ2-7
cdr3_aa: CASSYDQEQYF

v_call: TRBV3-1
j_call: TRBJ2-3
cdr3_aa: CASSQDGNTDTQYF

v_call: TRBV29-1
j_call: TRBJ2-7
cdr3_aa: CSVELDTTYEQYF

v_call: TRBV7-9
j_call: TRBJ2-1
cdr3_aa: CASSLAGTRIRYNEQFF

v_call: TRBV29-1
j_call: TRBJ2-2
cdr3_aa: CSVLGLAGTGELFF

v_call: TRBV9
j_call: TRBJ1-4
cdr3_aa: CASSVGQGAEKLFF

v_call: TRBV28
j_call: TRBJ1-1
cdr3_aa: CATHLGGREEAFF

v_call: TRBV27
j_call: TRBJ2-1
cdr3_aa: CASGRTGPYNEQFF

v_call: TRBV14
j_call: TRBJ2-1
cdr3_aa: CASSRRRGGPYNEQFF

v_call: TRBV19
j_call: TRBJ2-5
cdr3_aa: CASSIGTGSFETQYF